One sample yielded the 7 T cell receptor beta chains listed below, sequenced in a study of T cell changes during pregnancy in multiple sclerosis. Only in-frame clones appear in the TCRdb table, and some are missing; sequencing was by immunoSEQ multiplex PCR. The sample yields approximately 88,000 clones, about 96% seen once. Sequencing was performed on peripheral blood, taken in the second trimester of pregnancy. These TCRs come from a female donor with multiple sclerosis, enrolled in a pregnancy study.

The V gene is TRBV4-1, the J gene TRBJ1-1; D is possibly TRBD1 (5 bases). Germline assignment: CDR1 MGHRA and CDR2 YSYEKL. V gave up 4 bases and J gave up 4 bases, with 13 bases separating them. The CDR3 covers 14 residues. The CDR3 spells CASSPPGGVTEAFF. In DNA form, the CDR3 reads TGCGCCAGCAGCCCCCCCGGGGGGGTCACTGAAGCTTTCTTT.

This chain uses TRBV7-2 with TRBJ2-1; 15 nucleotides align to TRBD2. The junction had 11 bases not matched to a gene; V was cut back by 5 bases and J by 9 bases. The CDR3 runs to 17 residues. The germline gives CDR1 SGHTA, CDR2 FQGNSA. CDR3 region: CASSPVKGLAGGLEQFF. The CDR3 coding sequence is TGTGCCAGCAGCCCGGTCAAGGGACTAGCGGGAGGTCTTGAGCAGTTCTTC.

J is TRBJ1-5 and V is TRBV6-5; a weak D match, TRBD1 (6 bases). This CDR3 comprises 15 residues. The germline V gene has CDR1 MNHEY and CDR2 SVGAGI. V was shortened by 6 bases and J by 0 bases, with 12 bases between the two germline ends. The DNA for the CDR3 is TGTGCCAGCAGCCGATACAGGGCTAGCAATCAGCCCCAGCATTTT. Translated, it gives CASSRYRASNQPQHF.

The chain uses TRBV11-2 and TRBJ2-5; 8 bases line up with TRBD1. The CDR3 spans 13 residues. Germline V gene data show CDR1 as SGHAT and CDR2 as FQNNGV. J gave up 6 bases and V 5 bases, and 5 bases lay outside the gene matches. In DNA form, the CDR3 reads TGTGCCAGCAGCGGCACAGGGGGGAAGACCCAGTACTTC. Protein: CASSGTGGKTQYF.

V gene TRBV27 combines with J gene TRBJ2-7; 11 bases are shared with TRBD1. CDR3 length: 15 amino acids. J lost 6 bases, V lost 4 bases, and 8 bases had no gene match. CDR1 is MNHEY and CDR2 is SMNVEV in the germline V gene (reference sequence). CDR3 sequence: CASSSGGQGGGEQYF. The DNA for the CDR3 is TGTGCCAGCAGTTCCGGGGGACAGGGGGGCGGCGAGCAGTACTTC.

The CDR3 spells CASSSEEGLEQFF. The CDR3 nucleotides read TGTGCCAGCAGTTCCGAGGAAGGTCTTGAGCAGTTCTTC. This chain links TRBV28 with TRBJ2-1; no clear D gene. Germline assignment: CDR1 MDHEN and CDR2 SYDVKM. The CDR3 has 13 residues. Trimming shortened V by 4 bases and J by 9 bases, and 13 bases separated the two germline ends.

The rearrangement joins TRBV9 to TRBJ2-1, with D possibly TRBD2 on 6 matching bases. V was shortened by 0 bases and J by 0 bases, with 10 bases between the two germline ends. CDR1 is SGDLS, CDR2 YYNGEE, per germline. The CDR3 is made up of 16 amino acids. CDR3 nucleotide sequence: TGTGCCAGCAGCGTAGTGGGTAGCGGCTCCTACAATGAGCAGTTCTTC. This gives the protein CASSVVGSGSYNEQFF.